This TCR beta chain is from a study of radiation and T cells in renal cell carcinoma. Points from the study as a whole: Top tumor clonotypes rose in blood 2 weeks post-radiation, then contracted.

The V end lost 4 bases, the J end lost 1 base, and 5 bases lay between the germline ends. The CDR3 covers 13 residues. The germline gives CDR1 SQVTM, CDR2 ANQGSEA. Assay used: immunoSEQ multiplex PCR; TCRdb lists only in-frame clones, some missing. The sample yields about 18,000 clones, around 55% seen once. To note about this clone: Its antigen is as yet unknown.

The treatment here: 15 Gy SBRT to primary tumor, nephrectomy 4 weeks later. Nephrectomy followed 15 Gy stereotactic body radiation by 4 weeks. The material sequenced was tumor tissue, taken from a patient whose treatment included radiotherapy and nephrectomy. The chain links TRBV29-1 to TRBJ2-6; D is uncertain. This TCR derives from a man aged 50-60 years with renal cell carcinoma. CDR3 amino acids: CSVAQSGANVLTF. Written as DNA, the CDR3 is TGCAGCGTTGCCCAATCTGGGGCCAACGTCCTGACTTTC.